This T cell receptor beta chain came from a study of CD8 T cells in Susac syndrome. Random hexamers were used to reverse transcribe an amount of about 0.45 to 1 ug RNA. Using its own MiXCR run on the immunoSEQ multiplex PCR reads, TCRdb lists one record per CDR3 protein. This table holds 180,000 or so distinct CDR3 sequences, just under 95% found once. This clonotype was detected once. J was trimmed by 7 bases and V by 5 bases; bases with no gene match: 12. The CDR3 loop spans 14 amino acids. CDR1 and CDR2 from the germline V gene are SGHDT and YYEEEE. CD8+ and CD4+ T cells were negatively isolated; TEMRA cells were FACS-enriched.

The TCR was taken from a human donor with Susac syndrome. Material: CD4+ T cells from PBMCs. The J gene is TRBJ2-7, the V gene TRBV5-6; 7 bases are a match to TRBD1. CDR3 residues: CASSLVGGLVEQYF. The CDR3 DNA is TGTGCCAGCAGTCTCGTAGGGGGCCTTGTGGAGCAGTACTTC. Full variable domain (outside the CDR3, taken from reference TRBV5-6 and TRBJ2-7): DAGVTQSPTHLIKTRGQQVTLRCSPKSGHDTVSWYQQALGQGPQFIFQYYEEEERQRGNFPDRFSGHQFPNYSSELNVNALLLGDSALYLCASSLVGGLVEQYFGPGTRLTVT.